This TCR beta chain was sequenced for a study of T cell responses to AZD1222 COVID-19 vaccine. The CDR3 covers 15 residues. Germline lookup yields CDR1 SEHNR and CDR2 FQNEAQ (reference sequence). Trimming at V came to 6 bases and at J to 6 bases, leaving 12 bases not matched to a gene. This table comes from immunoSEQ multiplex PCR, and its TCRdb copy is limited to in-frame clones, with some not included. There are 170,000 or so clones in the sample; approximately 90% occur only once, and about 1.6% lies in the top ten. The sequences come from peripheral blood, collected on day 0 of AZD1222 vaccination. This clonotype originated in an adult in good health. The chain recombines TRBV7-9 with TRBJ1-2; 8 nucleotides line up with TRBD1. The CDR3 bases are TGTGCCAGCAGACCAAGACAGGGGAAAATAGATGGCTACACCTTC. Translation gives CASRPRQGKIDGYTF.